These 31 T cell receptor beta chains originate from one sample sequenced in a study of regulatory T cells in long-lasting Graves disease. As to time point: newly diagnosed GD, antithyroid drugs for less than 3 months. PBMCs provided the RNA from which the TCR library was made. Arm-PCR with iRepertoire HTBI primers amplified the CDR3 regions for these TCR beta libraries. Each CDR3 protein is one row after TCRdb ran MiXCR on the multiplex PCR reads. The sample contains roughly 380,000 distinct CDR3 sequences, less than 20% of which appear only once. Here the sequenced sample was peripheral blood mononuclear cells (PBMCs), taken at new diagnosis, from a patient treated with antithyroid drugs. Receptors originate from a female donor with Graves disease.

A remark on this clonotype: A junction boundary mismatches the germline segment, possibly from a read error. The chain's CDR3 is CASSRNEAYQETQYF. The DNA for the CDR3 is TGTGCCAGCAGCAGGAACGAAGCGTACCAAGAGACCCAATACTTC. The rearrangement links TRBV7-2 to TRBJ2-5; D is ambiguous. Germline V gives CDR1 SGHTA, CDR2 FQGNSA. The CDR3 totals 15 residues.

The chain links TRBV28 to TRBJ2-4; D uncertain. CDR1 and CDR2 from the germline V gene are MDHEN and SYDVKM. The CDR3 runs to 12 residues. The V gene lost 6 bases and the J gene lost 5 bases, with 8 bases spanning the gap. CDR3 loop: CASSLTENIQYF. In nucleotides, the CDR3 is TGTGCCAGCAGCTTGACTGAAAACATTCAGTACTTC.

V and J are TRBV6-2 or TRBV6-3 and TRBJ1-5; 7 nucleotides agree with TRBD1. Unmatched junction bases numbered 12, after V lost 8 bases and J lost 2 bases. Germline V gene sequence: CDR1 MNHEY, CDR2 SVGEGT. CDR3 length equals 16 residues. CDR3 residues: CASESFLQGGNQPQHF. The CDR3 DNA reads TGTGCCAGCGAAAGCTTCCTGCAGGGGGGCAATCAGCCCCAGCATTTT.

This clonotype was detected a few times. This CDR3 reads CASRAGSYEQYF. The CDR3 coding sequence is TGTGCCAGCAGAGCAGGCTCCTACGAGCAGTACTTC. This chain joins TRBV6-1 and TRBJ2-7; D ambiguous. The CDR3 is made up of 12 amino acids. Trimming took off 6 bases at V and 0 bases at J, with 6 bases between the two ends. Per germline, CDR1 MNHNS and CDR2 SASEGT.

At least ten counts were recorded for this clonotype. A read error may account for a junction end that differs from germline. The genes are TRBV5-1 and TRBJ1-1, with a tentative D call TRBD1 (5 bases). This CDR3 has 15 amino acids. Germline loops: CDR1 SGHRS, CDR2 YFSETQ. CDR3 protein: CASSLGGGMNTEAFF. In DNA form, the CDR3 reads TGTGCCAGCAGCTTAGGCGGGGGTATGAACACTGAAGCTTTCTTT.

The DNA for the CDR3 is TGTGCCAGCAGCTCGGGAGGACAGGGGATGTGGAAACTGTTTTTT. This gives the protein CASSSGGQGMWKLFF. V is TRBV7-9 and J is TRBJ1-4; the match to TRBD1 covers 9 bases. Looked up from germline, CDR1 is SEHNR and CDR2 is FQNEAQ (reference sequence). This CDR3 has 15 residues. The ends lost 4 bases at V and 11 bases at J; junction bases unmatched: 11.

This clonotype was recorded a few times. The chain couples TRBV29-1 to TRBJ1-1, with a tentative D call TRBD1 (6 bases). The germline V gene has CDR1 SQVTM and CDR2 ANQGSEA. V dropped 3 bases and J dropped 8 bases, with 13 bases sitting between them. The CDR3 totals 12 residues. The DNA of the CDR3 is TGCAGCGTTGATTCGGGGGGCGAGGAAGCTTTCTTT. This translates into CSVDSGGEEAFF.

This clonotype was counted only a few times. The chain carries TRBV29-1 and TRBJ2-7, with D perhaps matching TRBD2 (6 bases). The germline gives CDR1 SQVTM, CDR2 ANQGSEA. V lost 6 bases and J 3 bases, leaving 12 bases between the germline ends. The CDR3 consists of 12 residues. The CDR3 loop is CSVLGTFYEQYF. CDR3 sequence (DNA): TGCAGCGTACTCGGGACTTTCTACGAGCAGTACTTC.

The CDR3 protein is CASSVKPETPHGYTF. CDR3 in DNA: TGTGCCAGCAGTGTGAAGCCAGAGACACCGCATGGCTACACCTTC. The genes are TRBV19 and TRBJ1-2, with unresolved D. Germline assignment: CDR1 LNHDA and CDR2 SQIVND (reference sequence). Trimming cost V 9 bases and J 6 bases, with 23 bases left between them. The CDR3 runs to 15 residues.

This clonotype was seen many times. CDR3 sequence: CSSWASGGRNTGELFF. For the CDR3, the DNA is TGCAGCTCTTGGGCTAGCGGGGGGAGGAACACCGGGGAGCTGTTTTTT. The chain recombines TRBV29-1 with TRBJ2-2; TRBD2 matches 11 bases. Germline loops: CDR1 SQVTM, CDR2 ANQGSEA. J gave up 1 base and V 8 bases, and 9 bases lay outside the gene matches. The CDR3 is made up of 16 amino acids.

About this clonotype itself: A read error may be the cause here, since a much bigger clone is one base away. This chain links TRBV6-6 with TRBJ2-4; 7 nucleotides match TRBD1. The germline gives CDR1 MNHNY, CDR2 SVGAGI (reference sequence). There are 15 residues in the CDR3. The CDR3 bases are TGTGCCAGCAGTTACCTTACAGGGGCCAAAAACACTCAGTACTTC. It yields the protein CASSYLTGAKNTQYF.

This clonotype was seen ten or more times. The rearrangement uses TRBV7-9 and TRBJ2-7; D may correspond to TRBD1 or TRBD2 (5 bases each). Trimming pared 8 bases from V and 2 bases from J, leaving 16 bases between. The germline CDR1 and CDR2 sequences are SEHNR and FQNEAQ (reference sequence). The CDR3 is 14 residues long. CDR3 sequence reads: CASRTGTGTYEQYF. The CDR3 DNA is TGTGCCAGCCGGACCGGGACGGGAACCTACGAGCAGTACTTC. The full variable domain, rest sourced from reference TRBV7-9 and TRBJ2-7, is DTGVSQNPRHKITKRGQNVTFRCDPISEHNRLYWYRQTLGQGPEFLTYFQNEAQLEKSRLLSDRFSAERPKGSFSTLEIQRTEQGDSAMYLCASRTGTGTYEQYFGPGTRLTVT.

This clonotype appeared many times. This chain links TRBV3-1 with TRBJ1-6, with D perhaps TRBD1 (6 bases). The CDR3 contains 18 residues. V lost 0 bases, J lost 4 bases, and 16 bases lay in between. Germline assignment: CDR1 LGHDT and CDR2 YNNKEL (reference sequence). CDR3: CASSQDLLHRDYNSPLHF. The CDR3 DNA is TGTGCCAGCAGCCAAGATCTTCTACACAGGGATTATAATTCACCCCTCCACTTT.

This clonotype was seen a handful of times. The chain is built from TRBV4-1 and TRBJ1-1; D is unclear. The CDR3 sequence is 14 residues long. Germline CDR1 reads MGHRA; CDR2 reads YSYEKL. Trimming stripped 4 bases from V and 5 bases from J, with 14 bases between. This chain's CDR3 is CASSLTSAGTEAFF. The CDR3 DNA reads TGCGCCAGCAGCCTTACATCAGCAGGAACTGAAGCTTTCTTT.

The chain uses TRBV10-1 and TRBJ1-3; TRBD1 agrees at 8 bases. V was pared by 0 bases and J by 7 bases, with 8 bases of the junction left unmatched. The CDR3 loop spans 16 amino acids. Germline V lookup: CDR1 WNHNN, CDR2 SYGVQD (reference sequence). The CDR3 region is CASSESRDRIGNTIYF. The CDR3 bases are TGCGCCAGCAGTGAGTCCCGGGACAGGATCGGGAACACCATATATTTT.

This clonotype has a count of ten or more. J is TRBJ2-3 and V is TRBV20-1; D is possibly TRBD1 (6 bases). CDR3 length equals 15 residues. Trimming removed 5 bases at V and 4 bases at J, with 19 bases between. Germline values: CDR1 DFQATT, CDR2 SNEGSKA (reference sequence). CDR3 sequence: CSARLGEGGADTQYF. The CDR3, as DNA: TGCAGTGCTCGTCTAGGGGAAGGGGGTGCAGATACGCAGTATTTT.

This clonotype has only a few counts. Because the CDR3 is missing its conserved closing phenylalanine or tryptophan, this is likely a read error. CDR3 coding DNA: TGCGCCAGCATTGGGGAGACGAACACTGAAGCTTTCCTT. Residues: CASIGETNTEAFL. This rearrangement joins TRBV10-1 to TRBJ1-1; unclear D gene. V shed 7 bases and J shed 1 base, with 10 bases lying between them. The CDR3 is 13 residues long. CDR1 is WNHNN, CDR2 SYGVQD, per germline (reference sequence).

At least ten counts were recorded for this clonotype. This chain uses TRBV3-1 with TRBJ2-7; 8 bases agree with TRBD2. V lost 6 bases and J lost 0; bases outside the gene matches: 7. Germline values: CDR1 LGHDT, CDR2 YNNKEL (reference sequence). The CDR3 loop spans 15 amino acids. CDR3 protein: CASSELAADSYEQYF. The DNA of the CDR3 is TGTGCCAGCAGTGAACTAGCGGCTGACTCCTACGAGCAGTACTTC.

This clonotype has at least ten counts. V and J are TRBV20-1 and TRBJ1-2; tentative D call: TRBD1 (6 bases). Trimming stripped 7 bases from V and 6 bases from J, with 21 bases between. This CDR3 contains 14 residues. Germline assignment: CDR1 DFQATT and CDR2 SNEGSKA (reference sequence). This CDR3 reads CSVEAEGQFDGYTF. For the CDR3, the DNA is TGCAGTGTTGAGGCGGAAGGACAGTTCGATGGCTACACCTTC.

This clonotype has a count of ten or more. J is TRBJ1-1 and V is TRBV20-1; no clear D. V lost 6 bases, J lost 2 bases, and 13 bases lay in between. The CDR3 contains 13 residues. The germline V gene encodes CDR1 DFQATT and CDR2 SNEGSKA (reference sequence). CDR3 sequence reads: CSALTETNTEAFF. As DNA, the CDR3 is TGCAGTGCACTGACGGAGACAAACACTGAAGCTTTCTTT.

This clonotype was observed at least ten times. CDR3 in DNA: TGTGCCAGCAGCTTAGCAGGGGTTCGTGGCTACACCTTC. Its translation: CASSLAGVRGYTF. The rearrangement uses TRBV11-2 and TRBJ1-2; D possibly corresponds to TRBD1 (6 bases). Germline V lookup: CDR1 SGHAT, CDR2 FQNNGV. The germline V and J ends were trimmed by 1 base and 7 bases, with 10 bases remaining between them. This CDR3 is 13 amino acids long.

This clonotype was seen many times. The chain employs TRBV6-5 and TRBJ2-7, with 7 bases identical to TRBD1. V was clipped by 2 bases and J by 1 base; unmatched bases: 11. The length of the CDR3 is 17 residues. Germline V CDR1 and CDR2: MNHEY, SVGAGI. Here the CDR3 DNA reads TGTGCCAGCAGTTACAGACCCGACAGGGAATCTTCCTACGAGCAGTACTTC. It encodes CASSYRPDRESSYEQYF.

The chain has TRBV4-3 and TRBJ2-1; 10 nucleotides align to TRBD2. The junction had 7 bases not matched to a gene; V was cut back by 1 base and J by 7 bases. Germline-derived CDR1 and CDR2 are LGHNA and YSLEER. The CDR3 extends over 16 amino acids. CDR3 residues: CASSQVTAGGLNEQFF. CDR3 in DNA: TGCGCCAGCAGCCAAGTCACAGCGGGAGGGCTGAATGAGCAGTTCTTC.

The rearrangement joins TRBV4-2 to TRBJ1-5; no clear D. V lost 3 bases and J lost 7, with 16 bases in between. Germline CDR1 LGHNA, CDR2 YNFKEQ. This CDR3 has 15 amino acids. The CDR3 nucleotides are TGTGCCAGCAGCCAGGCGTTAGGGAACGGGCAGCCCCAGCATTTT. Protein sequence: CASSQALGNGQPQHF.

This clonotype was counted only a few times. The chain combines TRBV12-3 or TRBV12-4 with TRBJ2-4; 7 bases are a match to TRBD1. The CDR3 runs 14 residues. V gave up 7 bases and J gave up 8 bases; unmatched junction bases: 11. CDR3 loop: CASTIGTVQDIQYF. As DNA, the CDR3 is TGTGCCAGCACCATCGGGACAGTCCAGGACATTCAGTACTTC.

In this sample, this clonotype turned up many times. The V call is TRBV5-6, the J call TRBJ1-1; a possible D gene is TRBD1 (6 bases). The germline V and J ends were trimmed by 5 bases and 5 bases, with 16 bases remaining between them. CDR3 length equals 14 residues. Germline lookup yields CDR1 SGHDT and CDR2 YYEEEE. DNA for the CDR3: TGTGCCAGCAGTCTGGGGGCCGGGATGACTGAAGCTTTCTTT. Translated, it gives CASSLGAGMTEAFF.

Remarks on this clonotype: This may be a read error, as it is one base from a much larger clone. The rearrangement links TRBV5-5 to TRBJ2-7; TRBD1 is a possible D gene (6 bases). V lost 4 bases, J lost 4 bases, and 18 bases lay in between. CDR1 is SGHKS, CDR2 YYEKEE, per germline (reference sequence). The CDR3 covers 15 residues. The CDR3 here is CASSHDVGACYEQYF. The DNA for the CDR3 is TGTGCCAGCAGCCACGATGTGGGGGCATGTTACGAGCAGTACTTC.

This clonotype was detected ten times or more. J is TRBJ2-2 and V is TRBV27, with 9 bases matching TRBD1. The CDR3 runs 18 residues. Unmatched junction bases numbered 11, after V lost 6 bases and J lost 0 bases. Germline loops: CDR1 MNHEY, CDR2 SMNVEV (reference sequence). The CDR3 nucleotides are TGTGCCAGCAGCAAAAGGGACAGGGAACCAGCGAACACCGGGGAGCTGTTTTTT. It yields the protein CASSKRDREPANTGELFF.

This rearrangement joins TRBV5-1 to TRBJ2-7; no firm D call. V was trimmed by 0 bases and J by 0 bases, leaving 13 bases between them. The CDR3 covers 16 residues. Germline V CDR1 and CDR2: SGHRS, YFSETQ. The CDR3 DNA sequence: TGCGCCAGCAGCTTGGCCTCCTCCCTAAGCTCCTACGAGCAGTACTTC. Its protein is CASSLASSLSSYEQYF. Full variable domain (rest looked up from reference TRBV5-1 and TRBJ2-7): KAGVTQTPRYLIKTRGQQVTLSCSPISGHRSVSWYQQTPGQGLQFLFEYFSETQRNKGNFPGRFSGRQFSNSRSEMNVSTLELGDSALYLCASSLASSLSSYEQYFGPGTRLTVT.

The V call is TRBV2, the J call TRBJ1-5; 10 bases fit TRBD1. Per the germline V gene, CDR1 is SNHLY and CDR2 is FYNNEI. The V and J ends lost 2 bases and 6 bases, in that order; junction bases with no gene match: 4. The CDR3 covers 15 residues. CDR3 protein: CASSEPGTGVQPQHF. The CDR3 DNA reads as TGTGCCAGCAGTGAACCCGGGACAGGGGTTCAGCCCCAGCATTTT.

This clonotype was detected ten times or more. This sequence joins TRBV15 and TRBJ2-7, with D tentatively TRBD1 (6 bases). CDR3 size: 14 residues. Germline assignment: CDR1 LNHNV and CDR2 YYDKDF (reference sequence). Trimming took 9 bases from V and 0 from J, leaving 15 bases between them. The DNA of the CDR3 is TGTGCCACTACGGCCGACAGGATCTCCTACGAGCAGTACTTC. Translating gives CATTADRISYEQYF.